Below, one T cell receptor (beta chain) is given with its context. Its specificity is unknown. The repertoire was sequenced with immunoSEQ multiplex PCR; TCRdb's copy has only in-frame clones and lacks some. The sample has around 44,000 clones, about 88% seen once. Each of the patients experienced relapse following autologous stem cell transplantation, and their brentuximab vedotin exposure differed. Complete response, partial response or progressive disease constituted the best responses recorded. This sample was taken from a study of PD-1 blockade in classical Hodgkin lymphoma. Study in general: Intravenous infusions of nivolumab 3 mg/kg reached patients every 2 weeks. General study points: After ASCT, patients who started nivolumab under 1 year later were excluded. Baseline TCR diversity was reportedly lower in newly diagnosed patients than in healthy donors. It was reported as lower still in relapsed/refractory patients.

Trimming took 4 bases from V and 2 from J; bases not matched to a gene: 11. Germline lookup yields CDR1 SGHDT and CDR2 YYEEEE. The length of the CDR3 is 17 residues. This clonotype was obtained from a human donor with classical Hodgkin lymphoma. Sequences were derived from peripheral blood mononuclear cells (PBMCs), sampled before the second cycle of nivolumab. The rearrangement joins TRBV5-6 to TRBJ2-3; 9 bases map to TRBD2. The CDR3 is CASSPGAGGRITDTQYF. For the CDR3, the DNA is TGTGCCAGCAGCCCTGGCGCGGGGGGGCGGATCACAGATACGCAGTATTTT.